The entry below gives a single T cell receptor (beta chain) sequence along with its context. The assay was immunoSEQ multiplex PCR, and TCRdb's table has in-frame clones only and misses some. In the table there are some 9,800 clones, 35% to 40% of which are singletons. The data originate from a study of graft-versus-host responses after intestinal transplantation. Findings and limits, study-wide: With peak circulating GvH clone levels came an association with early post-transplant HvG declines.

CDR3 length: 19 amino acids. Germline V gene lookup returns CDR1 SEHNR and CDR2 FQNEAQ (reference sequence). J lost 0 bases, V lost 5 bases, and 17 bases had no gene match. Plates contained approximately 200,000 CFSE-labeled responder cells and approximately 200,000 irradiated, violet-dye-labeled stimulator cells. CD4 and CD8 responders that proliferated in the reaction were FACS-sorted. This sequence joins TRBV7-9 and TRBJ2-3, with 7 bases that match TRBD1. Sample: alloreactive CD8+ T cells from a mixed lymphocyte reaction culture, taken before intestinal transplant. Subset indicated: CFSE-low proliferating T cells sorted from roughly 6-day pre-transplant mixed lymphocyte reaction (GvH or HvG direction). The sequence was obtained from a human patient who received an intestinal transplant. CDR3 protein: CASSPTFGDSSTSTDTQYF. The CDR3 DNA reads as TGTGCCAGCAGCCCGACCTTCGGGGACAGCTCAACTAGCACAGATACGCAGTATTTT.